The 22 T cell receptor beta chains listed next were all sequenced from one sample in a study of T cells after posttransplantation cyclophosphamide. Sequencing used immunoSEQ multiplex PCR; TCRdb keeps in-frame clones, though not all of them. The table shows some 12,000 clones, with approximately 80% occurring only once. A marrow graft followed busulfan-fludarabine conditioning, with cyclophosphamide on days +3 and +4. This specimen consisted of PBMCs, obtained after allogeneic stem cell transplant with posttransplant cyclophosphamide. These receptors were obtained from a female patient aged 45 to 65 who received an allogeneic stem cell transplant from a related donor, was CMV-positive, and had no GVHD. These T cells may partly come from the graft donor.

This rearrangement joins TRBV4-2 to TRBJ1-6; D unresolved. Trimming removed 4 bases from V and 4 bases from J, with 20 bases in between. The CDR3 sequence is 18 residues long. CDR1 and CDR2 from the germline V gene are LGHNA and YNFKEQ. The CDR3, as DNA: TGTGCCAGCAGCCCCCCTCGACTCCAAGATGGGTATAATTCACCCCTCCACTTT. This encodes CASSPPRLQDGYNSPLHF.

This clone is judged medium-sized. DNA of the CDR3: TGTGCCAGCAGGACGGACAGGGCGGATGAAAAACTGTTTTTT. It codes for CASRTDRADEKLFF. The rearrangement links TRBV2 to TRBJ1-4; the match to TRBD1 covers 8 bases. The V and J ends lost 6 bases and 6 bases, in that order; junction bases with no gene match: 6. Germline lookup yields CDR1 SNHLY and CDR2 FYNNEI. The CDR3 extends over 14 amino acids.

The gene calls are TRBV6-1 and TRBJ2-1; TRBD1 aligns across 8 bases. Looked up from germline, CDR1 is MNHNS and CDR2 is SASEGT. The J segment lost 8 bases and the V segment lost 6 bases, leaving 12 bases of the junction unmatched. This CDR3 region has 15 residues. The CDR3 sequence: CASRIDRGWIDEQFF. CDR3 bases: TGTGCCAGCAGAATAGACAGGGGTTGGATCGATGAGCAGTTCTTC.

This clone was seen more than once but under ten times. V and J are TRBV5-6 and TRBJ1-6; weak D call: TRBD1 (6 bases). Germline CDR1 and CDR2: SGHDT and YYEEEE. The CDR3 is made up of 17 amino acids. The V and J ends lost 6 bases and 0 bases respectively, with 16 bases between them. The CDR3 here is CASNEQGAGSYNSPLHF. In DNA form, the CDR3 reads TGTGCCAGCAACGAACAGGGTGCAGGCTCCTATAATTCACCCCTCCACTTT.

CDR3 coding DNA: TGTGCCAGCTGGGGGGGTGGGACGTTAACTGAAGCTTTCTTT. Its protein is CASWGGGTLTEAFF. The V and J genes are TRBV6-5 and TRBJ1-1; D possibly corresponds to TRBD1 (5 bases). The length of the CDR3 is 14 residues. From germline, CDR1 is MNHEY and CDR2 SVGAGI. V shed 8 bases and J shed 5 bases, with 18 bases lying between them.

The rearrangement joins TRBV6-1 to TRBJ2-1, with unresolved D. The CDR3 runs to 13 residues. Germline CDR1 is MNHNS and CDR2 is SASEGT. The V and J ends lost 4 bases and 1 base respectively, with 5 bases between them. CDR3 loop: CASSARSYNEQFF. The DNA of the CDR3 is TGTGCCAGCAGTGCTCGTTCCTACAATGAGCAGTTCTTC.

The V call is TRBV30, the J call TRBJ1-5; 7 positions match TRBD1. The CDR3 extends over 14 amino acids. With 2 bases clipped from V and 2 bases from J, the junction kept 3 bases outside the gene matches. CDR1 GTSNPN and CDR2 SVGIG come from the germline V gene (reference sequence). This chain's CDR3 is CAWSLDRGNQPQHF. Here the CDR3 DNA reads TGTGCCTGGAGTCTTGACAGGGGCAATCAGCCCCAGCATTTT.

By share, this clone counts as medium-sized. The chain joins TRBV6-5 to TRBJ1-1; D possibly corresponds to TRBD1 (6 bases). Germline V gene lookup returns CDR1 MNHEY and CDR2 SVGAGI. This CDR3 is 14 amino acids long. Trimming stripped 3 bases from V and 6 bases from J, with 14 bases between. The CDR3 DNA sequence: TGTGCCAGCAGTTATACCACAGGGAGGGCTGAAGCTTTCTTT. Amino acids: CASSYTTGRAEAFF.

The chain is built from TRBV4-1 and TRBJ1-1; D call uncertain. The V gene's germline CDR1 is MGHRA and CDR2 YSYEKL. Trimming left V 0 bases short and J 1 base short, with 12 bases between. The CDR3 covers 16 residues. The CDR3 here is CASSQEVGRPNTEAFF. The CDR3 DNA reads as TGCGCCAGCAGCCAAGAAGTAGGCAGGCCGAACACTGAAGCTTTCTTT.

J is TRBJ1-4 and V is TRBV7-6; D might be TRBD1 (6 bases). CDR1 and CDR2 from the germline V gene are SGHVS and FNYEAQ. Trimming removed 1 base at V and 4 bases at J, with 10 bases between. The CDR3 is 15 residues long. Written as DNA, the CDR3 is TGTGCCAGCAGCTTAGTTGGGGGCAGTAATGAAAAACTGTTTTTT. It is translated as CASSLVGGSNEKLFF.

This chain connects TRBV5-6 to TRBJ2-5; unclear D gene. Germline V gene lookup returns CDR1 SGHDT and CDR2 YYEEEE. The CDR3 consists of 14 residues. V lost 2 bases and J 7 bases, leaving 15 bases between the germline ends. This CDR3 is CASSFNRVSGTQYF. The CDR3, as DNA: TGTGCCAGCAGCTTCAACCGCGTATCAGGGACCCAGTACTTC.

This clone was recorded only once. The V and J genes are TRBV30 and TRBJ1-1; possibly TRBD1 for D (5 bases). V dropped 4 bases and J dropped 6 bases, with 18 bases sitting between them. This CDR3 contains 14 residues. CDR1 and CDR2 from the germline V gene are GTSNPN and SVGIG (reference sequence). The CDR3 DNA reads as TGTGCCTGGATGGAGGAGGGATCGGGACCTGAAGCTTTCTTT. It codes for CAWMEEGSGPEAFF.

This clone was seen only once. The chain has TRBV2 and TRBJ1-2; 10 nucleotides align to TRBD1. After removal of 4 bases from V and 4 bases from J, the junction contained 0 bases not matched to a gene. Germline-derived CDR1 and CDR2 are SNHLY and FYNNEI. The CDR3 spans 13 residues. The CDR3 DNA sequence: TGTGCCAGCAGTGGGGACAGGGGCTATGGCTACACCTTC. As protein: CASSGDRGYGYTF.

The V call is TRBV29-1, the J call TRBJ1-1; tentative D call: TRBD1 (5 bases). Deletions cut 6 bases from V and 0 bases from J, with 8 bases between. Germline-derived CDR1 and CDR2 are SQVTM and ANQGSEA. The CDR3 totals 12 residues. Written as DNA, the CDR3 is TGCAGCGTGACGGACATGAACACTGAAGCTTTCTTT. Translating gives CSVTDMNTEAFF.

V usage is TRBV4-3 and J usage is TRBJ2-4; 7 bases are a match to TRBD2. J gave up 7 bases and V 0 bases, and 9 bases lay outside the gene matches. The CDR3 totals 16 residues. Germline V gene lookup returns CDR1 LGHNA and CDR2 YSLEER. In DNA, the CDR3 is TGCGCCAGCAGCCAAGACCACCGGGGGGTGGGGAACATTCAGTACTTC. Translating it yields CASSQDHRGVGNIQYF.

There are a few counts of this clone. The chain uses TRBV7-2 and TRBJ1-1; D gene unclear. This CDR3 is built from 15 residues. V dropped 0 bases and J dropped 0 bases, with 8 bases sitting between them. Per germline, CDR1 SGHTA and CDR2 FQGNSA. CDR3 coding DNA: TGTGCCAGCAGCTTAGCGCGTTCCATGAACACTGAAGCTTTCTTT. It specifies CASSLARSMNTEAFF.

The V call is TRBV7-2, the J call TRBJ1-1; TRBD1 matches at 8 bases. Germline assignment: CDR1 SGHTA and CDR2 FQGNSA. There are 13 residues in the CDR3. V shed 5 bases and J 4 bases; nucleotides not matched to a gene: 3. CDR3 in amino acids: CASSPTGGTEAFF. In DNA form, the CDR3 reads TGTGCCAGCAGCCCAACAGGGGGCACTGAAGCTTTCTTT. Drawing the rest from reference TRBV7-2 and TRBJ1-1, the complete variable domain is GAGVSQSPSNKVTEKGKDVELRCDPISGHTALYWYRQSLGQGLEFLIYFQGNSAPDKSGLPSDRFSAERTGGSVSTLTIQRTQQEDSAVYLCASSPTGGTEAFFGQGTRLTVV.

This clone was observed a few times. V usage is TRBV2 and J usage is TRBJ1-3; weak D call: TRBD1 (5 bases). This CDR3 region has 14 residues. Between the trimmed V and J ends, which lost 5 bases and 1 base, there was a span of 9 bases. Per germline, CDR1 SNHLY and CDR2 FYNNEI. The CDR3 spells CASSYRGSGNTIYF. The CDR3 DNA reads as TGTGCCAGCAGTTATCGGGGGTCTGGAAACACCATATATTTT.

The V and J genes are TRBV7-8 and TRBJ1-6; 9 bases match TRBD1. CDR3 length: 15 amino acids. V gave up 6 bases and J gave up 10 bases; unmatched junction bases: 10. The germline gives CDR1 SGHVS, CDR2 FQNEAQ. CDR3 nucleotide sequence: TGTGCCAGCAGTAAACAGGGGGCGTTAGGATCACCCCTCCACTTT. Translation gives CASSKQGALGSPLHF.

In this sample, this clone turned up a few times. The CDR3 DNA reads as TGTGCCAGCAGCCCCGACAGGGGGCATCCCTACGAGCAGTACTTC. This gives the protein CASSPDRGHPYEQYF. The chain uses TRBV9 and TRBJ2-7; TRBD1 matches at 10 bases. V shed 4 bases and J 2 bases; nucleotides not matched to a gene: 6. The CDR3 is made up of 15 amino acids. Germline V gives CDR1 SGDLS, CDR2 YYNGEE.

The chain employs TRBV14 and TRBJ2-7, with TRBD1 matching 7 bases. Trimming removed 5 bases from V and 3 bases from J; junction bases left unmatched: 13. CDR1 is SGHDN, CDR2 FVKESK, per germline. The CDR3 is made up of 16 amino acids. CDR3 in amino acids: CASSVPGTASIYEQYF. CDR3 bases: TGTGCCAGCAGCGTTCCCGGGACAGCCTCAATCTACGAGCAGTACTTC.

This sequence joins TRBV5-1 and TRBJ1-2, with D unresolved. CDR1 is SGHRS, CDR2 YFSETQ, per germline. V was trimmed by 0 bases and J by 10 bases, leaving 10 bases between them. This CDR3 region has 12 residues. CDR3 amino acids: CASSLEDGDYTF. In DNA, the CDR3 is TGCGCCAGCAGCTTGGAAGACGGGGACTACACCTTC.